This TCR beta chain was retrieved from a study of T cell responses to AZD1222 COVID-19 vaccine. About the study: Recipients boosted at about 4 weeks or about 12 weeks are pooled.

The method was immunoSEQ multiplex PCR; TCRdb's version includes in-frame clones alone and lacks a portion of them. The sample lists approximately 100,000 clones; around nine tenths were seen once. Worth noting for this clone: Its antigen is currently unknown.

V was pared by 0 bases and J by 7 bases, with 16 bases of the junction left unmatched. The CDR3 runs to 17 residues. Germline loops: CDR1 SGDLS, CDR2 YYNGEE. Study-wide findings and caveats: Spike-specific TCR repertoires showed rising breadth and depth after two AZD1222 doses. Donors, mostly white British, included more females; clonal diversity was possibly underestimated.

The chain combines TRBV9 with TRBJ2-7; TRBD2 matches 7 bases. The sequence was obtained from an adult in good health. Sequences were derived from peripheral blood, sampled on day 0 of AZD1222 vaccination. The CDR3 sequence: CASSVDPAGLVLREQYF. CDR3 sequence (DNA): TGTGCCAGCAGCGTAGATCCAGCGGGATTGGTTTTGCGGGAGCAGTACTTC.